The rows below give T cell receptor beta chains drawn from one sample of a study of CD8+CD57+ T cells in acquired aplastic anemia. TCRdb used MiXCR to reprocess the reads, holding one entry per CDR3 protein. The sample has fewer than 200,000 distinct CDR3 sequences; around half are singletons. Sequenced input: sorted CD4+, CD8+, or CD8+CD57+ T cells (not recorded which) from PBMCs. The receptor source for this set is a human donor with aplastic anemia. CDR3s include the opening cysteine and the closing phenylalanine or tryptophan. The D gene is left open where the match is weak. Size values are once, few and many counts, or a class for expanded clones, and some rows have none.

TRBV9,TRBJ2-3,-,-,TGTGCCAGCAGCGTAGAGGGAAACCCGCGCACAGATACGCAGTATTTT,CASSVEGNPRTDTQYF
TRBV29-1,TRBJ1-3,once,-,TGCAGCGTTGAACTGGCGGAGCAGTCCTCTGGAAACACCATATATTTT,CSVELAEQSSGNTIYF
TRBV10-3,TRBJ2-5,-,TRBD2,TGTGCCATCAGTGGAATTCTAGCGGGGGGGAAAGAGACCCAGTACTTC,CAISGILAGGKETQYF
TRBV6-5,TRBJ2-3,-,TRBD2,TGTGCCAGCAGTTACTCTGGGACTAGCGGTGGGATAACGCAGTATTTT,CASSYSGTSGGITQYF
TRBV15,TRBJ2-2,-,-,TGTACCACCGGCTTCGCGGTTACCGGGGAGCTGTTTTTT,CTTGFAVTGELFF
TRBV18,TRBJ2-2,-,-,TGTGCCAGCTCACCACCGTCAAGCACCGGGGAGCTGTTTTTT,CASSPPSSTGELFF
TRBV3-1,TRBJ1-6,many,-,TGTGCCAGCAGCCCCAGCCCCGCAAGGGCCCAGCCCCTCCACTTT,CASSPSPARAQPLHF
TRBV12-3/TRBV12-4,TRBJ1-2,-,-,TGTGCCAGCAGGCCGCAGGGACAAACTCATGGCTACACCTTC,CASRPQGQTHGYTF
TRBV6-1,TRBJ2-5,once,-,TGTGCCAGCAGGGGAGGCGAGGCATCGGCGGAGACCCAGTACTTC,CASRGGEASAETQYF
TRBV10-3,TRBJ1-2,few,-,TGTGCCATCAGTGAGTGGGGAGACTATGGCTACACCTTC,CAISEWGDYGYTF
TRBV30,TRBJ1-1,-,-,TGTGCCTGGAGTGTACAAGGGAACACTGAAGCTTTCTTT,CAWSVQGNTEAFF
TRBV19,TRBJ2-1,many,-,TGTGCCAGTAGTACCGATCGTAGTCATTCCTACAATGAGCAGTTCTTC,CASSTDRSHSYNEQFF
TRBV19,TRBJ1-2,many,-,TGTGCCAGTAGTATCATAGGACGAGGACATGGCTACACCTTC,CASSIIGRGHGYTF
TRBV6-1,TRBJ1-1,few,-,TGTGCCAGCAGCAGACCAGTCGGGGGGGCGGACACTGAAGCTTTCTTT,CASSRPVGGADTEAFF
TRBV20-1,TRBJ1-1,-,-,TGCAGTGCTAGAGATCATTTGGGGTTGCACACTGAAGCTTTCTTT,CSARDHLGLHTEAFF
TRBV2,TRBJ1-2,-,-,TGCGCTCTTCTTTCCACTCTAGCTAACTATGGCTACACCTTC,CALLSTLANYGYTF
TRBV15,TRBJ2-1,-,-,TGTGCCACCAGCAGAGATGGGTCGGGTGAGCAGTTCTTC,CATSRDGSGEQFF
TRBV2,TRBJ1-2,-,-,TGTGCCACCTCGACAGGACTAGGCTATGGCTACACCTTC,CATSTGLGYGYTF
TRBV7-8,TRBJ1-1,-,-,TGTGCCAGCAGCTTAGGGGTGGCCACTGAAGCTTTCTTT,CASSLGVATEAFF
TRBV11-2,TRBJ2-7,-,TRBD1,TGTGCCAGCAGCTTAGATTCCCCACCAGGGGACAGGCCCCCCTACGAGCAGTACTTC,CASSLDSPPGDRPPYEQYF
TRBV5-1,TRBJ1-2,-,TRBD1,TGCGCCAGCAGCTGGGGACAGGGTATCTATGGCTACACCTTC,CASSWGQGIYGYTF
TRBV2,TRBJ2-7,-,-,TGTGCCAGCTCCCCTGAGAGGTACGAGCAGTACTTC,CASSPERYEQYF
TRBV24-1,TRBJ1-2,-,-,TGTGCCACCGGGGGGCGCTTCGATGGCTACACCTTC,CATGGRFDGYTF
TRBV5-1,TRBJ2-5,many,-,TGCGCCAGCAGCCTAAGGGGCCGTCCCCAAGAGACCCAGTACTTC,CASSLRGRPQETQYF
TRBV7-9,TRBJ2-7,-,-,TGTGCCAGCAGCCCCCCCGTGCGGTACGAGCAGTACTTC,CASSPPVRYEQYF
TRBV29-1,TRBJ1-1,-,-,TGCAGCGTTGTGGGGGGTCGGGGCAACCTCGAGACTGAAGCTTTCTTT,CSVVGGRGNLETEAFF
TRBV20-1,TRBJ1-6,many,-,TGCAGTGCACCTCGGGAGGGGACCTATAATTCACCCCTCCACTTT,CSAPREGTYNSPLHF
TRBV4-1,TRBJ1-3,once,-,TGCGCCAGCAGCCCGGGACTGACTTTCTCTGGAAACACCATATATTTT,CASSPGLTFSGNTIYF
TRBV2,TRBJ1-1,many,-,TGTGCCAGCAAGCGGAACCCGGGGGGGAACACTGAAGCTTTCTTT,CASKRNPGGNTEAFF
TRBV25-1,TRBJ2-2,many,TRBD2,TGTGCCAGCAGTGAATTTGGGGGGGGTAACACCGGGGAGCTGTTTTTT,CASSEFGGGNTGELFF
TRBV11-1,TRBJ2-7,-,-,TGTGCCAGCAGCCCGCATCCTACTAGCCCCGAGCAGTACTTC,CASSPHPTSPEQYF
TRBV20-1,TRBJ2-7,-,TRBD1,TGCAGTGCTACCGGGACAGCGACCTACGAGCAGTACTTC,CSATGTATYEQYF
TRBV4-2,TRBJ1-2,many,TRBD1,TGTGCCAGCAGCACCACCACAGGGGGCGAGAAAGGCTACACCTTC,CASSTTTGGEKGYTF
TRBV7-6,TRBJ1-6,-,-,TGTGCCAGCAGCTTGACTCAGGGTTTGACCTATAATTCACCCCTCCACTTT,CASSLTQGLTYNSPLHF
TRBV7-8,TRBJ1-1,-,-,TGTGCCAGCAGCTTCGATGCGAACACTGAAGCTTTCTTT,CASSFDANTEAFF
TRBV7-9,TRBJ1-1,-,-,TGTGCCAGCAGCTTTCCTTTCTTT,CASSFPFF
TRBV9,TRBJ1-2,-,-,TGTGCCAGCAGTCCGCAGGATCGTAACTATGGCTACACCTTC,CASSPQDRNYGYTF
TRBV24-1,TRBJ2-3,-,TRBD2,TGTGCCACCAGTGGACGGACTAGCGGGTCCACAGATACGCAGTATTTT,CATSGRTSGSTDTQYF
TRBV2,TRBJ2-5,-,TRBD1,TGTGCCAGCAGTGATGGACAGGGGACTCCAGAGACCCAGTACTTC,CASSDGQGTPETQYF
TRBV19,TRBJ1-2,-,-,TGTGCCAGTACCTATACTGGGGACTATGGCTACACCTTC,CASTYTGDYGYTF
TRBV10-2,TRBJ2-7,-,-,TGTGCCAGCAGCGGTCAGGGGCGGCACGAGCAGTACTTC,CASSGQGRHEQYF
TRBV19,TRBJ1-1,few,-,TGTGCCAGTAGTCTGAGGGGAACCTGGAACACTGAAGCTTTCTTT,CASSLRGTWNTEAFF
TRBV7-9,TRBJ1-6,many,-,TGTGCCAGCAGCTGGGGGGAAAGGCCCCTCCACTTT,CASSWGERPLHF
TRBV19,TRBJ2-2,many,-,TGTGCCAGTGGACAGACCGCGAACACCGGGGAGCTGTTTTTT,CASGQTANTGELFF
TRBV15,TRBJ1-2,-,-,TGTGCCACCAGCAGCTCAGCCCGAGGGGCCAACTATGGCTACACCTTC,CATSSSARGANYGYTF
TRBV5-5,TRBJ1-6,-,-,TGTGCCAGCAGCTTGGGGACAGAACACTATAATTCACCCCTCCACTTT,CASSLGTEHYNSPLHF
TRBV20-1,TRBJ2-1,many,TRBD2,TGCAGTGCTAGAGATTATGGCGGGAGGGGGCTCTACAATGAGCAGTTCTTC,CSARDYGGRGLYNEQFF
TRBV20-1,TRBJ2-1,many,-,TGCAGTGCTGAGAGAATCCTAGGCTACAATGAGCAGTTCTTC,CSAERILGYNEQFF
TRBV6-1,TRBJ2-7,many,-,TGTGCCAGCAGTATCCCGGGCCTACCCTACGAGCAGTACTTC,CASSIPGLPYEQYF
TRBV2,TRBJ2-1,-,-,TGTGCCAGCAGTGAGGTTCTAAAGGTCCATGAGCAGTTCTTC,CASSEVLKVHEQFF
TRBV11-1,TRBJ2-7,-,TRBD1,TGTGCCAGCAGCAACTCGGAGGACAGGGAACAACACGAGCAGTACTTC,CASSNSEDREQHEQYF
TRBV7-9,TRBJ1-6,-,TRBD1,TGTGCCAGCAGCCCGACAGGGTCGTCACCCCTCCACTTT,CASSPTGSSPLHF
TRBV9,TRBJ2-3,few,-,TGTGCCAGCAGCGGAGAGGGGGATACGCAGTATTTT,CASSGEGDTQYF
TRBV12-3/TRBV12-4,TRBJ1-2,many,-,TGTGCCAGCAGACTGGCAGGAGGCTATGGCTACACCTTC,CASRLAGGYGYTF
TRBV7-3,TRBJ1-6,-,TRBD1,TGTGCCAGCAGACCACACGCAGACAGGGGGTATAATTCACCCCTCCACTTT,CASRPHADRGYNSPLHF
TRBV25-1,TRBJ2-7,-,TRBD1,TGTGCCAGCAGTGAATATCACAGGGGAGAGCAGTACTTC,CASSEYHRGEQYF
TRBV14,TRBJ2-3,-,-,TGTGCCAGCAGCATTCAGGGCACAGATACGCAGTATTTT,CASSIQGTDTQYF
TRBV7-9,TRBJ2-1,many,-,TGTGCCAGCAGCTTAGCGGGGGGGGCAATAGATGAGCAGTTCTTC,CASSLAGGAIDEQFF
TRBV20-1,TRBJ2-2,few,-,TGCAGTGCTCCTCCGGCTCCTAACACCGGGGAGCTGTTTTTT,CSAPPAPNTGELFF